Listed below are T cell receptor beta chains from one sample, sequenced in a study of vaccination and CD4 T cells after COVID-19. MiXCR, applied by TCRdb to the PCR reads, yields one record per CDR3 protein. The sample shows about 20,000 distinct CDR3 sequences, 29% of them seen only once. No antigen has been identified for these receptors. Sample: cultured CD4+ T cells from blood. These TCRs come from a human donor with COVID-19. Both conserved end residues are part of each CDR3. Each record gives: J gene, V gene, clone size, D gene, CDR3 protein, CDR3 DNA. A D gene is named only where the DNA matches it firmly. Clone size is stated in some rows and not others, as once, few, many or a class when expanded.

TRBJ1-6,TRBV5-1,NA,NA,CASSLGAESSPLHF,TGCGCCAGCAGCTTGGGCGCAGAAAGTTCACCCCTCCACTTT
TRBJ2-4,TRBV4-1,few,NA,CASSQYGAQGKNIQYF,TGCGCCAGCAGCCAATATGGGGCACAGGGCAAAAACATTCAGTACTTC
TRBJ2-5,TRBV20-1,medium-sized,TRBD2,CSARSGGALSETQYF,TGCAGTGCTAGAAGCGGGGGGGCCTTGTCGGAGACCCAGTACTTC
TRBJ1-5,TRBV28,few,NA,CASRHSDGLRSNQPQHF,TGTGCCAGCAGACACTCAGACGGGCTTAGGAGCAATCAGCCCCAGCATTTT
TRBJ2-7,TRBV21-1,NA,NA,CASSKASPRTGHYEQYF,TGTGCCAGCAGCAAAGCTTCCCCGCGGACAGGGCACTACGAGCAGTACTTC
TRBJ1-1,TRBV5-5,NA,TRBD1,CASSFTGTGDGTEAFF,TGTGCCAGCAGCTTCACCGGGACAGGGGACGGCACTGAAGCTTTCTTT
TRBJ1-2,TRBV6-1,few,TRBD1,CASRGTGGNYGYTF,TGTGCCAGCAGGGGGACAGGGGGCAACTATGGCTACACCTTC
TRBJ1-6,TRBV7-6,NA,NA,CASSPSGQSGKYSPLHF,TGTGCCAGCAGCCCGTCCGGACAATCGGGGAAGTATTCACCCCTCCACTTT
TRBJ1-2,TRBV4-2,NA,TRBD1,CASSQERTGQVGYGYTF,TGTGCCAGCAGCCAAGAGAGGACAGGGCAAGTAGGGTATGGCTACACCTTC
TRBJ2-3,TRBV7-8,NA,TRBD2,CASSLRRRGDHTDTQYF,TGTGCCAGCAGCCTAAGGCGGCGGGGGGACCACACAGATACGCAGTATTTT
TRBJ1-1,TRBV5-1,few,TRBD1,CASRPGDSLNTEAFF,TGCGCCAGCAGGCCGGGGGACAGCTTGAACACTGAAGCTTTCTTT
TRBJ2-5,TRBV6-2/TRBV6-3,few,TRBD2,CASSTATSGGLRATQYF,TGTGCCAGCAGTACCGCGACTAGCGGGGGCTTAAGAGCGACCCAGTACTTC
TRBJ1-1,TRBV11-2,NA,NA,CASSLDIAGEASF,TGTGCCAGCAGCTTAGATATCGCTGGCGAAGCTTCCTTT
TRBJ2-6,TRBV28,NA,NA,CASSSTDNSGANVLTF,TGTGCCAGCAGTTCCACAGATAACTCTGGGGCCAACGTCCTGACTTTC
TRBJ1-1,TRBV29-1,NA,NA,CSVERSSGNTEAFF,TGCAGCGTTGAAAGGTCCTCGGGAAACACTGAAGCTTTCTTT
TRBJ2-5,TRBV29-1,NA,TRBD1,CSVLGTVLTGGAGETQYF,TGCAGCGTTTTAGGTACTGTATTGACAGGGGGCGCGGGAGAGACCCAGTACTTC
TRBJ1-5,TRBV6-1,medium-sized,NA,CASSEAVVNQPQHF,TGTGCCAGCAGTGAAGCGGTCGTCAATCAGCCCCAGCATTTT
TRBJ2-5,TRBV5-4,NA,TRBD1,CASSEGQSQVQYF,TGTGCCAGCAGCGAGGGACAGTCGCAGGTTCAGTACTTC
TRBJ1-1,TRBV14,NA,NA,CASSQGWGSWNTEAFF,TGTGCCAGCAGCCAAGGGTGGGGGTCCTGGAACACTGAAGCTTTCTTT
TRBJ1-2,TRBV30,NA,NA,CAWASYGYTF,TGTGCCTGGGCCTCTTATGGCTACACCTTC
TRBJ1-1,TRBV10-1,few,NA,CASNRDSNTEAFF,TGCGCCAGCAATCGGGATTCCAACACTGAAGCTTTCTTT
TRBJ2-7,TRBV2,NA,NA,CASSVGSEQYF,TGTGCCAGCAGTGTGGGGAGCGAGCAGTACTTC